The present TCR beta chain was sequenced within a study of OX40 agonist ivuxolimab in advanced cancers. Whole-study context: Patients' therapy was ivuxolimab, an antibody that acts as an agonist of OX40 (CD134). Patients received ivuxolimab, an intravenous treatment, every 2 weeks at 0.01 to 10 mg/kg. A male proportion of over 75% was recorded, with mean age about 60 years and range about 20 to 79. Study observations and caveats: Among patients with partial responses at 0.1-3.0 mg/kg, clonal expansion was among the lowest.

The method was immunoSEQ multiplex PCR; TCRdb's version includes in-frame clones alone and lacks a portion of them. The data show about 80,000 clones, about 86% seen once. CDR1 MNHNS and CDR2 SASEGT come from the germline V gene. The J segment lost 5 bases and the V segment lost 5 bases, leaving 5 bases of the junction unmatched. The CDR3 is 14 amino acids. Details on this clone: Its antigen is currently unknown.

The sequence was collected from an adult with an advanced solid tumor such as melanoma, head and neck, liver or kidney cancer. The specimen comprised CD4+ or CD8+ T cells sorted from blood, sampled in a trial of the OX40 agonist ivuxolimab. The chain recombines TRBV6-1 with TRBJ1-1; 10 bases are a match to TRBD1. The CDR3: CASSRTGGETEAFF. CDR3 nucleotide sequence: TGTGCCAGCAGTCGGACAGGGGGAGAAACTGAAGCTTTCTTT.